The present T cell receptor beta chain was sequenced within a study of regulatory T cells in long-lasting Graves disease. V lost 5 bases to trimming and J lost 7 bases, with 17 bases between them. Germline V lookup: CDR1 SQVTM, CDR2 ANQGSEA. The CDR3 contains 13 residues. Sequencing libraries for TCR beta were prepared with iRepertoire HTBI primers and Arm-PCR of CDR3 regions. TCRdb passed the multiplex PCR reads through MiXCR, listing each CDR3 protein once. Among around 510,000 distinct CDR3 sequences, less than 25% were seen once, and the ten largest hold over 7.5%. Time point here: persistent/refractory GD, antithyroid drugs over 5 years with positive TRAb. Following extraction of RNA from PBMCs, that RNA was used to make the TCR library. The authors diagnosed Graves' disease using American Thyroid Association guidelines. An endocrinology department in Xi'an, China, supplied the patients. Study-wide results and limits: The study found persistent patients shared more public clonotypes (roughly 3,000) than new patients (about 1,000). Only a small sample size was used, which may have cut accuracy.

With regard to this clonotype: Its antigen is currently unknown.

This TCR derives from a female donor with Graves disease. The starting material was peripheral blood mononuclear cells (PBMCs), obtained when the disease was refractory, from a patient treated with antithyroid drugs. The chain joins TRBV29-1 to TRBJ1-1; no firm D call. Written as DNA, the CDR3 is TGCAGCGTTCCCCCCTTAGGGCCCGGTGAAGCTTTCTTT. This sequence encodes CSVPPLGPGEAFF.